This TCR beta chain was sequenced during a study of identical twins (dated by TCRdb to the mid-2010s). A note on the overall study: TCR alpha and beta repertoires from monozygotic twins, unrelated adults of various ages and cord blood were deep-sequenced to test whether fetal clonotypes persist. Replicate twin experiments were performed at different times using different library preparation protocols to rule out contamination.

What the study reported, not specific to this receptor: A weaker excess of twin sharing was found in beta out-of-frame sequences because the signal-to-noise ratio was lowered by fewer shared sequences. Compared with coincidental sharing between unrelated individuals, an excess of low generation-probability sequences was observed among out-of-frame TCR alpha sequences shared between twins. Invariant T cells such as MAIT and iNKT could partly confound zero-insertion analyses, though diverse VJ usage argued against this for most clonotypes. In monozygotic twins, recombination models systematically underestimated out-of-frame TCR alpha sharing, but the models matched the sharing seen between unrelated individuals. Because the same donors could not be followed over many years, conclusions were based on cross-sectional statistical analysis. Abundant cord blood beta clonotypes had fewer insertions, young adult naive repertoires showed a similar but weaker trend, and memory repertoires showed no such trend.

All donors were healthy Caucasians. Three pairs of female monozygotic twins, all aged about 18 to 29 years, made up the twin cohort. RNA for TCR libraries was isolated from peripheral blood mononuclear cells. For this clonotype: The target of this receptor is not known. Base qualities are not at hand, and no much larger clone is one base apart.

The CDR3 contains 14 residues, cysteine and phenylalanine counted. Of all the DNA, just the CDR3 is kept, 42 bases in frame from base 1. From the germline V gene, CDR1 is MNHEY and CDR2 is SVGAGI. Trimming costs V 3 bases and J 6 bases, and their ends lie 12 bases apart. The protocol used for the library was 5' RACE. Sequencer: Illumina HiSeq 2000. Template switching introduced a universal primer binding site; the final cDNA contained a unique molecular identifier, enabling accurate counting of TCR cDNA molecules. First-strand cDNA for TCR alpha and beta chains was synthesized from specific primers in the conserved constant-segment region. Each cDNA library was double barcoded, with a SMART-Mk sample barcode plus Illumina barcodes, to control for contamination. Two successive PCR steps introduced TruSeq adapter sequences along with Illumina sample barcodes. TCR alpha and beta cDNA libraries were sequenced on the Illumina HiSeq platform with custom primers. On the authors' methods: Raw reads were processed with MiGEC to extract unique molecular identifiers, and MiXCR was used to determine CDR3 positions. Recombination models were inferred per individual with the repgenHMM and IGoR tools using an EM algorithm. Shared clonotypes were analyzed with the tcR package in R, and sharing was normalized by the product of cloneset sizes. To study raw recombination free of thymic and clonal selection effects, out-of-frame nonproductive sequences were analyzed. Through fastp at Q25 and MiXCR, TCRdb rebuilt clones from the public reads, retaining in-frame beta chains. CDR3 protein duplicates are merged, each entry listing the most common genes and DNA. The V and J calls follow TCRdb's processing rather than the paper's. Counted in this sample were fewer than 650,000 distinct CDR3 sequences; 9.5% to 10% of them appeared once. Of the sample, roughly 3% falls within the top ten clones.

This same sample was also part of a study on yellow fever vaccine responses in identical twins. As that second paper reports: The authors reported that the T cell response to vaccination in identical twins appeared partly convergent and partly personalized. In the study, vaccine-responding T cell clones were precisely tracked in identical twins.

Sequenced material: PBMCs. The chain is encoded by TRBV6-5 joined to TRBJ1-5; the D gene cannot be named for sure. The TCR originated in a woman aged 18-29 years in good health. The DNA is TGTGCCAGCAGTTATGGCACAGAGGGTCAGCCCCAGCATTTT. It is translated as CASSYGTEGQPQHF.